The source of this T cell receptor beta chain is a study of T cells in Graves' hyperthyroidism and ophthalmopathy. There are many counts of this clonotype. Germline assignment: CDR1 SGHAT and CDR2 FQDESV (reference sequence). J gave up 5 bases and V 10 bases, and 13 bases lay outside the gene matches. CDR3 size: 16 residues. There were TCR beta CDR3 regions amplified from RNA transcripts. First-round RT-PCR with HTBI primers amplified the TCR CDR3 region. TCRdb ran MiXCR on the multiplex PCR reads and lists one entry per CDR3 protein. The repertoire holds over 500,000 distinct CDR3 sequences, about 16% seen once, with approximately 30% in the top ten.

Source material: blood. The V call is TRBV11-1, the J call TRBJ2-2, with TRBD2 identical over 10 bases. The origin of this receptor is a woman aged 25-40 years with Graves' ophthalmopathy. The CDR3 region has the DNA TGTGCCACCCGGCGTATGAGACTAGCGGGTACCGGGGAGCTGTTTTTT. This gives the protein CATRRMRLAGTGELFF.